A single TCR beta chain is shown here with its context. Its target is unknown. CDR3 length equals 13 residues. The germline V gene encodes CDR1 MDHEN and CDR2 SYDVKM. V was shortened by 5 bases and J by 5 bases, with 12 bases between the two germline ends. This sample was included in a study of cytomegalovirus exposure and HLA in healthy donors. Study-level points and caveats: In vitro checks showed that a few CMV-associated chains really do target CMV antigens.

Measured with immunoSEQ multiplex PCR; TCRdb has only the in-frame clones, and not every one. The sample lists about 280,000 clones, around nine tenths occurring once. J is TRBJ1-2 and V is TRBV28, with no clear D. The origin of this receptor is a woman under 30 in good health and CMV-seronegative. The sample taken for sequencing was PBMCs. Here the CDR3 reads CASSNPLPYGYTF. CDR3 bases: TGTGCCAGCAGTAACCCCCTACCTTATGGCTACACCTTC.